This paragraph reports one T cell receptor (beta chain). Its target is not known. The sample carries other DNA sequences with the same CDR3. The data stem from a study of shared clonotypes between healthy human individuals. Whole-study results and caveats: A handful of donors had around 5.5% of their naive CD4 clonotypes in common. Memory subsets generally showed lower estimated richness than naive subsets. Limitation of the genetic and exposure-history diversity represented came from the few donors.

Authors' processing steps: ImmunoSEQ only sent back junction sequences with no quality scores, so filtering was done differently. The assay was immunoSEQ multiplex PCR, and TCRdb's table has in-frame clones only and misses some. That table furnishes V, J and clone size, whereas the DNA furnished D and trimming. Among 2,100,000 or so clones listed, around 95% were seen once. The receptor was derived from a man younger than 35 in good health. The sequencing input was naive CD4+ T cells sorted from blood. Subset here: CD45RA+ positively selected.

CDR3 sequence (DNA): TGTGCCAGCAGTTTCGAGGGGTATGGCTACACCTTC. Translation gives CASSFEGYGYTF. J is TRBJ1-2 and V is TRBV28; maybe TRBD1 (5 bases). CDR3 length equals 12 residues. Germline lookup yields CDR1 MDHEN and CDR2 SYDVKM. With 3 bases removed from V and 5 bases from J, the gap between germline ends came to 7 bases.